The rows below give T cell receptor beta chains drawn from one sample of a study of shared clonotypes between healthy human individuals. Data came from immunoSEQ multiplex PCR; TCRdb stores just in-frame clones and leaves some out. The sample shows about 650,000 clones, around 95% of them seen only once. Sample: naive CD8+ T cells sorted from blood. Source of these receptors: a woman aged 30 to 39 in good health. Both conserved end residues are part of each CDR3. The order of the fields is D gene, V gene, J gene, CDR3 DNA, CDR3 protein. The D gene is left open where the match is weak.

D gene: TRBD1
V gene: TRBV5-4
J gene: TRBJ2-4
CDR3 DNA: TGTGCCAGCAGCTCTCCCGGGACAGGTACCTTCTTC
CDR3 protein: CASSSPGTGTFF

D gene: -
V gene: TRBV5-1
J gene: TRBJ2-2
CDR3 DNA: TGCGCCAGCAGCTTGCGGAACACCGGGGAGCTGTTTTTT
CDR3 protein: CASSLRNTGELFF

D gene: -
V gene: TRBV5-6
J gene: TRBJ1-6
CDR3 DNA: TGTGCCAGCAGCGTGACGACAGCAGATAATTCACCCCTCCACTTT
CDR3 protein: CASSVTTADNSPLHF

D gene: TRBD1
V gene: TRBV27
J gene: TRBJ2-2
CDR3 DNA: TGTGCCAGCAGTTTAGAGACAGGGTCCGGGGAGCTGTTTTTT
CDR3 protein: CASSLETGSGELFF

D gene: TRBD1
V gene: TRBV30
J gene: TRBJ1-3
CDR3 DNA: TGTGCCGTAACAGGGGATACAAACACCATATATTTT
CDR3 protein: CAVTGDTNTIYF

D gene: -
V gene: TRBV27
J gene: TRBJ1-5
CDR3 DNA: TGTGCCAGCAGTTCGGACATACCGGATTTTCTGCCCCAGCATTTT
CDR3 protein: CASSSDIPDFLPQHF

D gene: TRBD1
V gene: TRBV19
J gene: TRBJ2-7
CDR3 DNA: TGTGCCAGTAGTCCTGGACAGGGCGGCTACGAGCAGTACTTC
CDR3 protein: CASSPGQGGYEQYF

D gene: -
V gene: TRBV27
J gene: TRBJ2-7
CDR3 DNA: TGTGCCAGCAGTCCCGGACAGTCCTACGAGCAGTACTTC
CDR3 protein: CASSPGQSYEQYF

D gene: -
V gene: TRBV2
J gene: TRBJ2-5
CDR3 DNA: TGTGCCAGCAGTGAAACTGGCGGCCCCCAAGAGACCCAGTACTTC
CDR3 protein: CASSETGGPQETQYF

D gene: -
V gene: TRBV27
J gene: TRBJ2-3
CDR3 DNA: TGTGCCAGCAGTTTATTAGCGCACAGCACAGATACGCAGTATTTT
CDR3 protein: CASSLLAHSTDTQYF